These T cell receptor beta chains were read from a single sample in a study of PD-L1 blockade in urothelial cancer. Using immunoSEQ multiplex PCR, the repertoire was profiled, and TCRdb retains in-frame clones only, with some absent. The repertoire includes 100,000 to 150,000 clones, more than 70% of them detected once, and roughly 2.4% sits in the top ten. Sequenced here: PBMCs, sampled around atezolizumab (anti-PD-L1) treatment. These receptors all stem from a man between 50 and 59 years old with urothelial cancer. Both conserved end residues are part of each CDR3. Fields, in order: clone size, J gene, D gene, V gene, CDR3 protein, CDR3 DNA. D genes are given only for firm matches. Part of the rows lack a size; the others show once, few, many or a class for expanded clones.

NA | TRBJ1-2 | NA | TRBV6-1 | CASSESAGVRYGYTF | TGTGCCAGCAGTGAATCCGCAGGGGTGAGATATGGCTACACCTTC
NA | TRBJ1-1 | NA | TRBV23-1 | CASSQPTDRNTEAFF | TGCGCCAGCAGTCAACCGACAGATAGGAACACTGAAGCTTTCTTT
NA | TRBJ2-3 | NA | TRBV2 | CASSGESTDTQYF | TGTGCCAGCAGTGGGGAGAGCACAGATACGCAGTATTTT
once | TRBJ2-2 | NA | TRBV28 | CASGRGNTGELFF | TGTGCCAGCGGACGGGGGAACACCGGGGAGCTGTTTTTT
NA | TRBJ2-7 | NA | TRBV28 | CASSRFTYEQYF | TGTGCCAGCAGTCGGTTTACCTACGAGCAGTACTTC
many | TRBJ2-7 | NA | TRBV5-8 | CASSRTTDYEQYF | TGTGCCAGCAGCCGGACTACTGACTACGAGCAGTACTTC
NA | TRBJ2-1 | TRBD2 | TRBV18 | CASSLTSASSYNEQFF | TGTGCCAGCTCACTCACTAGCGCGAGCTCCTACAATGAGCAGTTCTTC
NA | TRBJ2-7 | TRBD2 | TRBV5-1 | CASSLTSGAFEQYF | TGCGCCAGCAGCTTGACTAGCGGGGCTTTCGAGCAGTACTTC
NA | TRBJ1-2 | NA | TRBV5-1 | CASSLFQGTNYGYTF | TGCGCCAGCAGCTTGTTCCAGGGAACTAACTATGGCTACACCTTC
NA | TRBJ2-4 | TRBD1 | TRBV9 | CASSEARDRRNIQYF | TGTGCCAGCAGCGAGGCCCGGGACAGGAGAAACATTCAGTACTTC
NA | TRBJ2-1 | TRBD2 | TRBV7-8 | CASSRGGSYNEQFF | TGTGCCAGCAGCCGCGGGGGCTCCTACAATGAGCAGTTCTTC
NA | TRBJ2-7 | TRBD1 | TRBV7-9 | CASSRTGIYEQYF | TGTGCCAGCAGCAGGACAGGGATTTACGAGCAGTACTTC
NA | TRBJ2-2 | TRBD1 | TRBV4-2 | CASSHYADRAGGELFF | TGTGCCAGCAGCCACTACGCGGACAGGGCGGGCGGGGAGCTGTTTTTT
NA | TRBJ1-2 | NA | TRBV7-2 | CARDRGGQSGYTF | TGTGCCAGAGATCGGGGGGGGCAAAGTGGCTACACCTTC
once | TRBJ2-5 | NA | TRBV2 | CASSGGRTDQETQYF | TGTGCCAGCAGCGGAGGTAGGACAGACCAAGAGACCCAGTACTTC
NA | TRBJ2-1 | TRBD2 | TRBV5-3 | CARSITSLLAGSVDEQFF | TGTGCCAGAAGCATCACAAGCCTCCTAGCGGGGTCGGTGGATGAGCAGTTCTTC
NA | TRBJ2-1 | TRBD1 | TRBV27 | CASSSRTGKNEQFF | TGTGCCAGCAGTTCGCGGACAGGAAAAAATGAGCAGTTCTTC
NA | TRBJ1-3 | NA | TRBV7-2 | CASRPLASSGNTIYF | TGTGCCAGCAGGCCGCTCGCCAGCTCTGGAAACACCATATATTTT
NA | TRBJ1-4 | TRBD1 | TRBV19 | CASSDRVSEKLFF | TGTGCCAGTAGTGACAGGGTTTCCGAAAAACTGTTTTTT
NA | TRBJ1-2 | TRBD1 | TRBV28 | CASSQTQGYLYGYTF | TGTGCCAGCAGTCAAACACAGGGGTATCTCTATGGCTACACCTTC
NA | TRBJ1-1 | NA | TRBV2 | CASSETGEAFF | TGTGCCAGCAGTGAGACAGGAGAAGCTTTCTTT
few | TRBJ1-2 | NA | TRBV2 | CASFIRGAGYTF | TGTGCCAGCTTTATCAGGGGCGCTGGCTACACCTTC
NA | TRBJ2-7 | TRBD2 | TRBV10-3 | CAISEQVAGTYEQYF | TGTGCCATCAGTGAGCAGGTAGCGGGCACCTACGAGCAGTACTTC
once | TRBJ1-1 | NA | TRBV18 | CASSGQPMDTEAFF | TGTGCCAGCTCCGGACAGCCCATGGACACTGAAGCTTTCTTT
NA | TRBJ1-1 | TRBD1 | TRBV4-2 | CASSRSGQIDTEAFF | TGTGCCAGCAGCCGCTCGGGACAGATAGACACTGAAGCTTTCTTT
NA | TRBJ1-2 | NA | TRBV2 | CASSEGAGIIGGYTF | TGTGCCAGCAGTGAGGGGGCAGGGATCATAGGTGGCTACACCTTC
NA | TRBJ2-2 | TRBD1 | TRBV19 | CASSKQGARNTGELFF | TGTGCCAGTAGTAAACAGGGGGCCAGGAACACCGGGGAGCTGTTTTTT
NA | TRBJ1-2 | NA | TRBV18 | CASSPPLTDGYTF | TGTGCCAGCTCACCCCCACTGACAGACGGCTACACCTTC
NA | TRBJ2-7 | TRBD1 | TRBV20-1 | CSARGTGPPDF | TGCAGTGCTAGGGGGACAGGCCCGCCCGACTTC
once | TRBJ2-1 | NA | TRBV9 | CASSRLSDREVSYNEQFF | TGTGCCAGCAGCCGCTTGTCGGATCGGGAAGTATCCTACAATGAGCAGTTCTTC
once | TRBJ2-2 | NA | TRBV6-5 | CASSYRQGPPGELFF | TGTGCCAGCAGTTACAGGCAGGGGCCCCCCGGGGAGCTGTTTTTT
NA | TRBJ2-1 | NA | TRBV29-1 | CSVEFLLANEQFF | TGCAGCGTTGAATTCCTCCTAGCCAATGAGCAGTTCTTC
NA | TRBJ2-5 | NA | TRBV21-1 | CASSKAQGRETQYF | TGTGCCAGCAGCAAAGCCCAGGGGCGAGAGACCCAGTACTTC
NA | TRBJ2-5 | NA | TRBV5-4 | CASSGTLQETQYF | TGTGCCAGCAGCGGGACACTCCAAGAGACCCAGTACTTC
NA | TRBJ2-3 | TRBD2 | TRBV19 | CASSSLAGDVTDTQYF | TGTGCCAGTAGTTCCCTAGCGGGAGACGTTACAGATACGCAGTATTTT
NA | TRBJ2-5 | NA | TRBV7-3 | CASSPGGLVFQETQYF | TGTGCCAGCAGCCCCGGGGGTTTGGTTTTCCAAGAGACCCAGTACTTC
NA | TRBJ2-7 | NA | TRBV6-6 | CASSYSTGAGEQYF | TGTGCCAGCAGTTACTCAACAGGGGCGGGGGAGCAGTACTTC
NA | TRBJ2-7 | TRBD1 | TRBV5-4 | CASSRGQDYEQYF | TGTGCCAGCAGCCGCGGACAGGACTACGAGCAGTACTTC
NA | TRBJ2-1 | TRBD2 | TRBV28 | CASRLGGRSGNEQFF | TGTGCCAGCCGCCTTGGCGGGAGGTCGGGCAATGAGCAGTTCTTC
NA | TRBJ2-2 | NA | TRBV27 | CASSFLGGTGELFF | TGTGCCAGCAGTTTCCTGGGGGGAACCGGGGAGCTGTTTTTT
NA | TRBJ1-3 | NA | TRBV6-1 | CASESRVVNTIYF | TGTGCCAGTGAGAGCAGGGTGGTGAACACCATATATTTT
NA | TRBJ2-1 | TRBD2 | TRBV6-6 | CASSYSLAGGPNEQFF | TGTGCCAGCAGTTACTCACTAGCGGGAGGGCCAAATGAGCAGTTCTTC
NA | TRBJ2-1 | NA | TRBV14 | CASSQGGLFNEQFF | TGTGCCAGCAGCCAGGGGGGTCTCTTTAATGAGCAGTTCTTC
NA | TRBJ2-3 | NA | TRBV7-9 | CASSLTMSTDTQYF | TGTGCCAGCAGCTTGACTATGAGCACAGATACGCAGTATTTT
NA | TRBJ1-1 | TRBD1 | TRBV11-2 | CASSPRDRGLSTEAFF | TGTGCCAGCAGCCCGAGGGACAGGGGATTAAGCACTGAAGCTTTCTTT
NA | TRBJ2-1 | NA | TRBV11-2 | CASSLVGGYNEQFF | TGTGCCAGCAGCTTAGTTGGCGGGTACAATGAGCAGTTCTTC
NA | TRBJ2-3 | NA | TRBV30 | CAWSRLAEADTQYF | TGTGCCTGGAGCCGGCTAGCAGAGGCAGATACGCAGTATTTT
NA | TRBJ1-5 | TRBD1 | TRBV18 | CASSSDRVSNQPQHF | TGTGCCAGCTCATCGGACAGGGTTAGCAATCAGCCCCAGCATTTT
NA | TRBJ2-7 | NA | TRBV19 | CASSIVYTDSYEQYF | TGTGCCAGTAGTATAGTCTACACTGACAGCTACGAGCAGTACTTC
NA | TRBJ2-1 | NA | TRBV5-1 | CASSLKGAYNEQFF | TGCGCCAGCAGCTTGAAGGGGGCCTACAATGAGCAGTTCTTC
NA | TRBJ2-2 | TRBD1 | TRBV10-1 | CASSKNRGSGELFF | TGCGCCAGCAGCAAAAACAGGGGGTCGGGGGAGCTGTTTTTT
NA | TRBJ2-3 | TRBD2 | TRBV9 | CASSVNLAGGHTDTQYF | TGTGCCAGCAGCGTAAATCTAGCGGGAGGCCACACAGATACGCAGTATTTT
NA | TRBJ1-1 | TRBD1 | TRBV5-1 | CASRTGGGKTEAFF | TGCGCCAGTAGGACAGGGGGCGGAAAAACTGAAGCTTTCTTT